This is a list of T cell receptor beta chains from one sample in a study of patients and donors after allogeneic stem cell transplantation. TCRdb ran MiXCR on the RT-PCR reads and lists one entry per CDR3 protein. The sample contains roughly 200,000 distinct CDR3 sequences, 35% to 45% of which appear only once. The sample consisted of blood, either unsorted or a sorted T cell fraction (not recorded which). The source is a human donor who was either an allogeneic HSCT recipient or a stem cell or donor lymphocyte infusion donor (not recorded which). It is not recorded whose cells these are; they may come from a transplant donor. Each CDR3 is given without its conserved first and last residue.

v_gene,j_gene,CDR3aa
TRBV12-3/TRBV12-4,TRBJ1-2,ASSFNRENGYT
TRBV4-1,TRBJ2-3,ASNDRGPTDTQY
TRBV2,TRBJ2-2,ASSEWQRTGELF
TRBV6-4,TRBJ1-2,ASSDLQGYYGYT
TRBV20-1,TRBJ2-7,SARQVSSYEQY
TRBV9,TRBJ2-1,ASSVGLAGDQRSYNEQF
TRBV9,TRBJ2-7,ASSPGGGLKY
TRBV12-3/TRBV12-4,TRBJ1-3,ASNDRNSGNTIY
TRBV5-1,TRBJ2-7,ASTPDRVSYEQY
TRBV12-3/TRBV12-4,TRBJ1-2,ASSRGTGGYT
TRBV29-1,TRBJ2-1,SVLDSPNEQF
TRBV19,TRBJ2-1,ASRNFNEQF
TRBV5-1,TRBJ1-6,ASSQGVSYNSPLH
TRBV10-3,TRBJ1-4,AISEAGTGYQKLF
TRBV3-1,TRBJ2-5,ASSQAEETQY
TRBV29-1,TRBJ2-6,SVEFRSSGANVLT
TRBV7-9,TRBJ2-1,ASRQSSYNEQF
TRBV4-1,TRBJ2-3,ASSQAGGISTDTQY
TRBV3-1,TRBJ2-7,ASSQGSHYEQY
TRBV5-1,TRBJ1-1,ASSDNSGLNTEAF
TRBV4-2,TRBJ1-5,ASSQPTGSSNQPQH
TRBV12-3/TRBV12-4,TRBJ1-2,ASSPTGVAAYGYT
TRBV12-3/TRBV12-4,TRBJ2-2,ASRRVLANTGELF
TRBV7-2,TRBJ1-2,ASSLVSQGLIYGYT
TRBV12-5,TRBJ2-1,ASGFRQGASNEQF
TRBV12-3/TRBV12-4,TRBJ1-5,ASRGEGTQPQH
TRBV12-3/TRBV12-4,TRBJ2-1,ASRHFGLAGGFLQF
TRBV2,TRBJ1-2,ASRDRGTGYT
TRBV9,TRBJ1-3,ASSVEGNTIY
TRBV12-3/TRBV12-4,TRBJ2-7,ASRGAYEQY
TRBV6-5,TRBJ2-3,ASRVLAGGPDTDTQY
TRBV7-9,TRBJ2-1,ASSRTGGSYNEQF
TRBV7-9,TRBJ1-2,ASTVTGTGDGYT
TRBV20-1,TRBJ2-1,SAFQLAGGSSYNEQF
TRBV20-1,TRBJ1-6,SALPETGTYSPLH
TRBV3-1,TRBJ2-7,ASSQGQSYEQY
TRBV12-3/TRBV12-4,TRBJ1-1,ASNPREGVPTEAF
TRBV15,TRBJ1-1,ATSTSGTLNTEAF
TRBV20-1,TRBJ1-1,SAPGQGAGAF
TRBV5-1,TRBJ1-1,ASSFGSSTEAF
TRBV20-1,TRBJ2-7,SLNRGLDEQY
TRBV12-3/TRBV12-4,TRBJ2-3,ASSSGLAGASTDTQY
TRBV9,TRBJ2-3,ASSAHGTDTQY
TRBV7-3,TRBJ2-2,ASSLTGSGELF
TRBV5-1,TRBJ2-7,ASSTLPGTYEQY
TRBV6-5,TRBJ1-2,ASSYDHAHNYGYT
TRBV7-9,TRBJ2-7,ASSLALSSGAYEQY
TRBV9,TRBJ1-2,ASSAVGSHGYT
TRBV4-2,TRBJ1-1,ASSQPQGGTEAF
TRBV4-3,TRBJ2-7,ASSHQLAGESYEQY
TRBV28,TRBJ2-7,ASSPPGQPPTYEQY
TRBV12-3/TRBV12-4,TRBJ1-5,ASSPHAQPQH
TRBV20-1,TRBJ1-2,SANTRDANYGYT
TRBV7-9,TRBJ1-4,ASSLRRRGAEKLF
TRBV5-1,TRBJ2-3,ASSLGPGQGTDTQY